The 30 T cell receptor beta chains below all came from one sample that was sequenced in a study of CD8 T cells in Susac syndrome. Random hexamers were used to reverse transcribe roughly 0.45 to 1 ug of RNA. TCRdb independently ran MiXCR on the immunoSEQ multiplex PCR reads; one entry per CDR3 protein. Of about 120,000 distinct CDR3 sequences in the sample, roughly 94% are singletons; the top ten hold approximately 0.089%. Material for sequencing was CD4+ T cells from PBMCs. All receptors derive from a human donor in good health.

The chain couples TRBV2 to TRBJ2-3; D tentatively fits TRBD1 or TRBD2 (5 bases each). Germline CDR1 and CDR2: SNHLY and FYNNEI. CDR3 size: 15 residues. V lost 9 bases, J lost 6 bases, and 22 bases lay in between. The CDR3 DNA reads as TGTGCCAGTTTCCTCGGGACGCCTAAGGAGGATACGCAGTATTTT. Its translation: CASFLGTPKEDTQYF.

The V and J genes are TRBV20-1 and TRBJ2-7; TRBD2 matches 8 bases. Trimming removed 4 bases from V and 6 bases from J; junction bases left unmatched: 11. Germline V gives CDR1 DFQATT, CDR2 SNEGSKA (reference sequence). The CDR3 has 14 residues. Here the CDR3 reads CSANPGSGIAEQYF. The CDR3 bases are TGCAGTGCTAACCCCGGTAGCGGGATTGCCGAGCAGTACTTC.

The gene calls are TRBV7-2 and TRBJ2-3, with 10 bases that match TRBD2. Trimming took 5 bases from V and 12 from J; bases not matched to a gene: 11. Germline loops: CDR1 SGHTA, CDR2 FQGNSA. The CDR3 totals 14 residues. The CDR3 region has the DNA TGTGCCAGCAGCGCCCGGACTAGCGGTCGAATACAGTATTTT. Translation: CASSARTSGRIQYF.

This chain connects TRBV3-1 to TRBJ2-7; D uncertain. Germline CDR1 is LGHDT and CDR2 is YNNKEL (reference sequence). Trimming cost V 0 bases and J 7 bases, with 10 bases left between them. This CDR3 is built from 13 residues. The CDR3 protein is CASSQDSRREQYF. In nucleotides, the CDR3 is TGTGCCAGCAGCCAAGATAGCAGGCGAGAGCAGTACTTC.

The rearrangement links TRBV30 to TRBJ2-7; 7 bases are shared with TRBD2. V was pared by 4 bases and J by 7 bases, with 10 bases of the junction left unmatched. The germline V gene has CDR1 GTSNPN and CDR2 SVGIG (reference sequence). The CDR3 is 13 residues long. The CDR3 protein is CAWNPGGSGEQYF. The CDR3 coding sequence is TGTGCCTGGAACCCGGGAGGCTCGGGGGAGCAGTACTTC.

This chain connects TRBV20-1 to TRBJ1-4; D is ambiguous. The CDR3 is 13 amino acids. The germline V gene encodes CDR1 DFQATT and CDR2 SNEGSKA (reference sequence). Trimming took off 3 bases at V and 4 bases at J, with 9 bases between the two ends. CDR3 residues: CSASRRLNEKLFF. CDR3 sequence (DNA): TGCAGTGCTAGTAGGCGGCTTAATGAAAAACTGTTTTTT.

The V and J genes are TRBV5-1 and TRBJ2-1, with D possibly TRBD2 on 6 matching bases. In germline, CDR1 is SGHRS, CDR2 YFSETQ. The CDR3 covers 15 residues. Trimming removed 0 bases at V and 3 bases at J, with 10 bases between. The CDR3 coding sequence is TGCGCCAGCAGCTTGGCCGGTAGCGGCTACAATGAGCAGTTCTTC. Amino acid sequence: CASSLAGSGYNEQFF.

The CDR3 sequence: CASSSQGVETQYF. The CDR3 DNA sequence: TGTGCCAGCAGTTCGCAAGGGGTCGAGACCCAGTACTTC. The chain is built from TRBV27 and TRBJ2-5; TRBD1 might be the D (5 bases). The length of the CDR3 is 13 residues. Germline CDR1 is MNHEY and CDR2 is SMNVEV (reference sequence). V was shortened by 4 bases and J by 5 bases, with 11 bases between the two germline ends.

The V gene is TRBV6-2 or TRBV6-3, the J gene TRBJ2-4; 11 nucleotides match TRBD1. The CDR3 has 14 amino acids. The junction had 7 bases not matched to a gene; V was cut back by 6 bases and J by 9 bases. CDR1 and CDR2 (germline): MNHEY, SVGEGT. Here the CDR3 DNA reads TGTGCCAGCAGGCCCGGGACAGGGGGTATCATTCAGTACTTC. This codes for CASRPGTGGIIQYF.

Only one count was recorded for this clonotype. The chain employs TRBV30 and TRBJ2-1, with D possibly matching TRBD2 (5 bases). CDR1 is GTSNPN, CDR2 SVGIG, per germline (reference sequence). V was shortened by 4 bases and J by 5 bases, with 9 bases between the two germline ends. CDR3 size: 12 residues. The CDR3, as DNA: TGTGCCTGGATGAACGGGGACAATGAGCAGTTCTTC. It encodes CAWMNGDNEQFF.

This clonotype was recorded only once. V gene TRBV3-1 combines with J gene TRBJ2-2; D is ambiguous. The CDR3 runs to 13 residues. Germline lookup yields CDR1 LGHDT and CDR2 YNNKEL (reference sequence). V lost 3 bases and J lost 7, with 9 bases in between. The CDR3 sequence is CASSQIQGGELFF. Here the CDR3 DNA reads TGTGCCAGCAGCCAGATACAAGGCGGGGAGCTGTTTTTT.

This chain uses TRBV29-1 with TRBJ1-6; D is uncertain. The CDR3 is 11 amino acids. Trimming shortened V by 4 bases and J by 9 bases, and 7 bases separated the two germline ends. Germline V lookup: CDR1 SQVTM, CDR2 ANQGSEA. The DNA for the CDR3 is TGCAGCGTTGGCGATAGTTCACCCCTCCACTTT. Translated: CSVGDSSPLHF.

The V call is TRBV20-1, the J call TRBJ2-5, with D maybe TRBD2 (5 bases). CDR3 length equals 12 residues. Germline loops: CDR1 DFQATT, CDR2 SNEGSKA (reference sequence). Trimming stripped 6 bases from V and 3 bases from J, with 11 bases between. CDR3 in amino acids: CSALWREETQYF. The CDR3 DNA sequence: TGCAGTGCCCTCTGGCGGGAAGAGACCCAGTACTTC.

The rearrangement uses TRBV29-1 and TRBJ1-1; no clear D. V lost 6 bases and J lost 0, with 11 bases in between. In germline, CDR1 is SQVTM, CDR2 ANQGSEA. This CDR3 is 13 amino acids long. The CDR3 is CSVQGTLNTEAFF. The CDR3 nucleotides are TGCAGCGTCCAAGGAACTTTGAACACTGAAGCTTTCTTT.

V usage is TRBV3-1 and J usage is TRBJ2-1; D perhaps matches TRBD2 (5 bases). The CDR3 loop spans 11 amino acids. Germline V gene sequence: CDR1 LGHDT, CDR2 YNNKEL (reference sequence). The germline V and J ends were trimmed by 1 base and 13 bases, with 8 bases remaining between them. This CDR3 is CASSQASYQFF. The CDR3 DNA sequence: TGTGCCAGCAGCCAAGCTAGCTACCAGTTCTTC.

This sequence joins TRBV5-6 and TRBJ1-4; 9 bases fit TRBD1. This CDR3 has 17 amino acids. CDR1 SGHDT and CDR2 YYEEEE come from the germline V gene. V trimming: 3 bases; J trimming: 7 bases; junction bases outside the gene matches: 13. This CDR3 is CASSSYRGLIIGEKLFF. The CDR3 coding sequence is TGTGCCAGCAGCTCGTACAGGGGGCTCATCATCGGTGAAAAACTGTTTTTT.

The chain uses TRBV5-4 and TRBJ2-2; TRBD2 aligns across 10 bases. The V segment lost 1 base and the J segment 4 bases; nucleotides outside the gene matches: 16. In germline, CDR1 is SGHNT, CDR2 YYREEE (reference sequence). The CDR3 spans 20 residues. CDR3 residues: CASSLSVQLAGVGSTGELFF. In DNA form, the CDR3 reads TGTGCCAGCAGCTTGTCCGTTCAGCTAGCGGGAGTGGGTAGCACCGGGGAGCTGTTTTTT. The full variable domain, with the rest looked up from reference TRBV5-4 and TRBJ2-2, is ETGVTQSPTHLIKTRGQQVTLRCSSQSGHNTVSWYQQALGQGPQFIFQYYREEENGRGNFPPRFSGLQFPNYSSELNVNALELDDSALYLCASSLSVQLAGVGSTGELFFGEGSRLTVL.

The rearrangement links TRBV29-1 to TRBJ1-4; D is unresolved. V was cut by 7 bases and J by 8 bases, with 14 bases left in between. Germline assignment: CDR1 SQVTM and CDR2 ANQGSEA. The CDR3 consists of 12 residues. DNA of the CDR3: TGCAGCGCCGCAACCGTAGCCGAAAAACTGTTTTTT. Translating gives CSAATVAEKLFF.

The rearrangement links TRBV19 to TRBJ2-1; D is unresolved. The V gene's germline CDR1 is LNHDA and CDR2 SQIVND (reference sequence). The CDR3 runs 14 residues. Trimming removed 4 bases from V and 4 bases from J, with 11 bases in between. CDR3 residues: CASSSRFEYNEQFF. DNA of the CDR3: TGTGCCAGTAGTAGTCGGTTCGAATACAATGAGCAGTTCTTC.

V gene TRBV10-1 combines with J gene TRBJ2-5, with 7 nucleotides matching TRBD1. CDR1 WNHNN and CDR2 SYGVQD come from the germline V gene (reference sequence). V shed 2 bases, J shed 4 bases, and the junction held 1 base outside the gene matches. The CDR3 runs 13 residues. CDR3 DNA sequence: TGCGCCAGCAGTGAGCCAGGGGGAGAGACCCAGTACTTC. Its protein product is CASSEPGGETQYF.

CDR3 bases: TGTGCCATCAGGCTCAGGGAAGAAGAGACCCAGTACTTC. Protein sequence: CAIRLREEETQYF. This chain uses TRBV10-3 with TRBJ2-5; D may be TRBD1 (5 bases). The CDR3 is made up of 13 amino acids. V dropped 6 bases and J dropped 3 bases, with 11 bases sitting between them. Germline V lookup: CDR1 ENHRY, CDR2 SYGVKD.

This chain joins TRBV12-3 or TRBV12-4 and TRBJ2-7; a possible D gene is TRBD2 (6 bases). Deletions cut 5 bases from V and 5 bases from J, with 19 bases between. The CDR3 length is 15 residues. The CDR3 is CASSNPGSGVDEQYF. The CDR3 DNA reads as TGTGCCAGCAGTAACCCTGGTTCGGGGGTGGACGAGCAGTACTTC.

V gene TRBV3-1 combines with J gene TRBJ2-5; D remains unclear. The germline CDR1 and CDR2 sequences are LGHDT and YNNKEL (reference sequence). Trimming stripped 0 bases from V and 5 bases from J, with 7 bases between. The CDR3 contains 13 residues. The CDR3: CASSQDWSETQYF. The DNA of the CDR3 is TGTGCCAGCAGCCAAGATTGGTCTGAGACCCAGTACTTC.

The chain carries TRBV30 and TRBJ2-3; D uncertain. The CDR3 runs to 12 residues. V was clipped by 5 bases and J by 3 bases, with 9 bases between them. Germline V CDR1 and CDR2: GTSNPN, SVGIG (reference sequence). Here the CDR3 reads CAWGTATDTQYF. The DNA of the CDR3 is TGTGCCTGGGGTACAGCGACAGATACGCAGTATTTT.

The V call is TRBV5-1, the J call TRBJ2-1, with 8 nucleotides matching TRBD2. Germline CDR1 is SGHRS and CDR2 is YFSETQ. V trimming: 2 bases; J trimming: 9 bases; junction bases outside the gene matches: 10. The CDR3 is 15 residues long. The CDR3 protein is CASSFGSGSLVEQFF. The CDR3 nucleotides are TGCGCCAGCAGCTTTGGGAGCGGGAGTTTAGTTGAGCAGTTCTTC.

The chain carries TRBV6-5 and TRBJ1-2; D gene ambiguous. Trimming pared 2 bases from V and 3 bases from J, leaving 25 bases between. The CDR3 has 19 residues. Germline CDR1 reads MNHEY; CDR2 reads SVGAGI. The CDR3 region has the DNA TGTGCCAGCAGTTACCGCGTGGAGTCGATAGTGGGTTTCGACTATGGCTACACCTTC. Amino acid sequence: CASSYRVESIVGFDYGYTF.

The rearrangement joins TRBV5-8 to TRBJ2-1, with D perhaps TRBD2 (5 bases). Germline V lookup: CDR1 SGHTS, CDR2 YDEGEE. This CDR3 has 15 residues. The V gene lost 6 bases and the J gene lost 12 bases, with 25 bases spanning the gap. The CDR3 DNA sequence: TGTGCCAGCACTTTGGGTCTAGCTACTTCTGACGTGCAGTTCTTC. This gives the protein CASTLGLATSDVQFF.

This sequence joins TRBV19 and TRBJ2-7; perhaps TRBD2 as D (5 bases). The V end lost 5 bases, the J end lost 3 bases, and 14 bases lay between the germline ends. Germline CDR1 is LNHDA and CDR2 is SQIVND (reference sequence). The length of the CDR3 is 14 residues. CDR3 loop: CASSPRGRHYEQYF. The CDR3 nucleotides read TGTGCCAGTAGTCCCCGAGGGAGACACTACGAGCAGTACTTC.

The chain uses TRBV3-1 and TRBJ2-1; possibly TRBD2 for D (5 bases). Trimming left V 4 bases short and J 3 bases short, with 10 bases between. The CDR3 runs to 14 residues. Germline V gene data show CDR1 as LGHDT and CDR2 as YNNKEL (reference sequence). The CDR3 is CASSRGSDYNEQFF. The DNA for the CDR3 is TGTGCCAGCAGCCGGGGTAGCGACTACAATGAGCAGTTCTTC.

V gene TRBV2 combines with J gene TRBJ2-7, with D perhaps matching TRBD2 (5 bases). CDR3 length: 12 residues. Per germline, CDR1 SNHLY and CDR2 FYNNEI. V was cut by 7 bases and J by 0 bases, with 7 bases left in between. The DNA of the CDR3 is TGTGCCAGCACTAGCCTCTCCTACGAGCAGTACTTC. Amino acid sequence: CASTSLSYEQYF.